This is a list of T cell receptor beta chains from one sample in a study of blood T cell repertoires in COVID-19. This table comes from immunoSEQ multiplex PCR, and its TCRdb copy is limited to in-frame clones, with some not included. The sample records some 170,000 clones, roughly 90% being singletons. Specimen: PBMCs or T cells enriched from blood (not recorded which). These receptors came from a human donor with acute COVID-19. The donor label of this sample is uncertain. Both conserved end residues are part of each CDR3. The D gene is left open where the match is weak. Clone size is given for some rows only: seen once, a few or many times, or a class if the clone is expanded.

>.|TRBJ2-2|TRBV6-1|TRBD2|15
TGTGCCAGCAGGTGGTTAGCGGGGGACACCGGGGAGCTGTTTTTT
CASRWLAGDTGELFF
>.|TRBJ1-4|TRBV24-1|.|13
TGTGCCACCAGTGATTTGCGGGGTGAAAAACTGTTTTTT
CATSDLRGEKLFF
>.|TRBJ2-3|TRBV9|TRBD2|14
TGTGCCAGCAGCGTCGGCGGGGGGCCAGATACGCAGTATTTT
CASSVGGGPDTQYF
>once|TRBJ2-3|TRBV5-1|TRBD2|15
TGCGCCAGCAGGGAGAGTCTAGCGGGCACAGATACGCAGTATTTT
CASRESLAGTDTQYF
>.|TRBJ2-7|TRBV5-1|TRBD1|14
TGCGCCAGCAGCTTGGAGCAGGGGGCTGACGAGCAGTACTTC
CASSLEQGADEQYF
>.|TRBJ1-1|TRBV29-1|.|10
TGCAGCGCGGGGGAGGTTGGGGCTTTCTTT
CSAGEVGAFF
>.|TRBJ2-3|TRBV5-1|TRBD2|15
TGCGCCAGCAGCTTCAGCGGGGAAGGGGCAGATACGCAGTATTTT
CASSFSGEGADTQYF
>.|TRBJ2-3|TRBV11-1|TRBD2|15
TGTGCCAGCAGCCTCTTAGCGGGGAGCTCAGATACGCAGTATTTT
CASSLLAGSSDTQYF
>.|TRBJ2-7|TRBV7-2|.|13
TGTGCCAGCAGCTTATGGCAGGGCTACGAGCAGTACTTC
CASSLWQGYEQYF
>.|TRBJ2-5|TRBV7-3|TRBD1|15
TGTGCCAGCAGCTCGACAGGGGGTATCCAAGAGACCCAGTACTTC
CASSSTGGIQETQYF
>.|TRBJ2-7|TRBV7-6|TRBD2|15
TGTGCCAGCAGCTCGCTAGCGGGGGGTTCCTACGAGCAGTACTTC
CASSSLAGGSYEQYF
>.|TRBJ2-1|TRBV12-3/TRBV12-4|TRBD1|13
TGTGCCAGCAGTTCGGGACAGGTCGATGAGCAGTTCTTC
CASSSGQVDEQFF
>once|TRBJ2-1|TRBV6-5|TRBD2|15
TGTGCCAGCAGTTACCCCGGGACTAGCGGGGATGAGCAGTTCTTC
CASSYPGTSGDEQFF
>.|TRBJ2-7|TRBV6-5|.|15
TGTGCCAGCAGTTACTCGTCGCAGCGGCCTTACGAGCAGTACTTC
CASSYSSQRPYEQYF
>.|TRBJ1-2|TRBV11-1|.|13
TGTGCCAGCAGCTTAGCGGGGGCCTATGGCTACACCTTC
CASSLAGAYGYTF
>.|TRBJ1-4|TRBV21-1|.|12
TGTGCCAGCAGCAACCTACATATCTCAGGGGTTTTT
CASSNLHISGVF
>.|TRBJ2-1|TRBV9|TRBD2|17
TGTGCCAGCAGCCCTCGGACTAGCGACGACTCCTACAATGAGCAGTTCTTC
CASSPRTSDDSYNEQFF
>.|TRBJ2-7|TRBV12-5|TRBD1|13
TGTGCTAGTGGTCCCGGGACAGCGTACGAGCAGTACTTC
CASGPGTAYEQYF
>.|TRBJ1-1|TRBV2|.|12
TGTGCCAGCACAACAGGATTCGGTGAAGCTTTCTTT
CASTTGFGEAFF
>.|TRBJ2-3|TRBV19|.|16
TGTGCCAGTAGTATTAGAGGACTCCCAACGCGCGATACGCAGTATTTT
CASSIRGLPTRDTQYF